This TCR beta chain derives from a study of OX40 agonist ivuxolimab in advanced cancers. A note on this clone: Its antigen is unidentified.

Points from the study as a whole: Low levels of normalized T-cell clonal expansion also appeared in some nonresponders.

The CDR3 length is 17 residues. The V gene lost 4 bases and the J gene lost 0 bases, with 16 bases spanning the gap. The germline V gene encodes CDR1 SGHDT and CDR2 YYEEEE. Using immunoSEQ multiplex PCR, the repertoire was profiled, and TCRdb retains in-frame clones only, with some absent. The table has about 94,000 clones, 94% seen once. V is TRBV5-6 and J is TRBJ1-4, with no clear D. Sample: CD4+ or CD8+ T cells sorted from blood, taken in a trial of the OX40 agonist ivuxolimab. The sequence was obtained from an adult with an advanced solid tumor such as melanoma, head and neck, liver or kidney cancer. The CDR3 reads CASSAVGGPATNEKLFF. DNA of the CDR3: TGTGCCAGCAGCGCCGTGGGCGGGCCCGCAACTAATGAAAAACTGTTTTTT.